A single sample is the source of the 30 T cell receptor beta chains below, sequenced in a study of a mutant IDH1 vaccine in newly diagnosed glioma. TCRdb's table, derived via immunoSEQ multiplex PCR, lists solely in-frame clones and lacks some. The sample lists almost 95,000 clones, roughly 86% occurring once. Regarding time point: week 47, end of study. The content of each vaccine dose was 300 ug of mutant IDH1 20-mer peptide, and topical imiquimod accompanied it. These receptors have no identified antigens. The source was PBMCs, collected from a glioma patient whose treatment included an IDH1 peptide vaccine. These receptors were collected from a woman between 50 and 59 years old with glioma.

V gene TRBV30 combines with J gene TRBJ1-5; D gene uncertain. CDR1 GTSNPN and CDR2 SVGIG come from the germline V gene (reference sequence). With 2 bases removed from V and 6 bases from J, the gap between germline ends came to 11 bases. There are 13 residues in the CDR3. The CDR3 spells CAWSSDGSQPQHF. In DNA form, the CDR3 reads TGTGCCTGGAGTTCAGATGGATCTCAGCCCCAGCATTTT. The full variable domain, in which reference TRBV30 and TRBJ1-5 provide the parts outside the CDR3, is SQTIHQWPATLVQPVGSPLSLECTVEGTSNPNLYWYRQAAGRGLQLLFYSVGIGQISSEVPQNLSASRPQDRQFILSSKKLLLSDSGFYLCAWSSDGSQPQHFGDGTRLSIL.

This chain uses TRBV7-9 with TRBJ1-2, with 9 bases aligning to TRBD1. V trimming: 5 bases; J trimming: 3 bases; junction bases outside the gene matches: 7. The CDR3 extends over 15 amino acids. Germline V gives CDR1 SEHNR, CDR2 FQNEAQ (reference sequence). The CDR3 loop is CASSARDRGDYGYTF. The CDR3 DNA sequence: TGTGCCAGCAGCGCCCGCGACAGGGGGGACTATGGCTACACCTTC.

The chain employs TRBV30 and TRBJ1-2; TRBD1 matches at 7 bases. The germline CDR1 and CDR2 sequences are GTSNPN and SVGIG (reference sequence). V shed 8 bases and J 0 bases; nucleotides not matched to a gene: 12. CDR3 length equals 15 residues. The chain's CDR3 is CAQHRDRYSNYGYTF. In nucleotides, the CDR3 is TGTGCCCAACACCGGGACAGATACTCTAACTATGGCTACACCTTC.

This clone came up once. The chain employs TRBV2 and TRBJ2-7, with D possibly being TRBD1 (6 bases). Germline-derived CDR1 and CDR2 are SNHLY and FYNNEI. V lost 8 bases and J lost 8, with 19 bases in between. The length of the CDR3 is 13 residues. DNA for the CDR3: TGTGCCAGCCTAGAATCAGGGACATTCAAGCAGTACTTC. Translating gives CASLESGTFKQYF.

This clone was seen many times. The J gene is TRBJ1-1, the V gene TRBV6-5, with D possibly TRBD1 on 6 matching bases. The ends were cut back, 0 bases at V and 10 bases at J, with 12 bases in the middle. This CDR3 is 13 amino acids long. Germline assignment: CDR1 MNHEY and CDR2 SVGAGI. The CDR3 DNA reads TGTGCCAGCAGTTACTCGGGGGCAGAGGTAGCTTTCTTT. Amino acid sequence: CASSYSGAEVAFF.

The chain joins TRBV9 to TRBJ2-2; D gene ambiguous. The CDR3 totals 13 residues. Trimming took 2 bases from V and 6 from J, leaving 8 bases between them. Germline lookup yields CDR1 SGDLS and CDR2 YYNGEE. This CDR3 is CASSVRSAGELFF. DNA for the CDR3: TGTGCCAGCAGCGTCAGGAGTGCCGGGGAGCTGTTTTTT.

CDR3 sequence: CASSPRGRSEQYF. In DNA, the CDR3 is TGTGCCAGCAGTCCCCGAGGGCGGTCCGAGCAGTACTTC. The chain recombines TRBV6-5 with TRBJ2-7, with D perhaps TRBD2 (5 bases). V was clipped by 5 bases and J by 6 bases, with 14 bases between them. This CDR3 has 13 residues. Per germline, CDR1 MNHEY and CDR2 SVGAGI.

The rearrangement joins TRBV28 to TRBJ1-5; D ambiguous. This CDR3 comprises 17 residues. Trimming removed 3 bases at V and 0 bases at J, with 15 bases between. The germline gives CDR1 MDHEN, CDR2 SYDVKM. The CDR3 sequence: CASSFRPGSYSNQPQHF. In DNA form, the CDR3 reads TGTGCCAGCAGTTTTAGGCCAGGATCTTATAGCAATCAGCCCCAGCATTTT. The variable domain in full, with the rest retrieved from reference TRBV28 and TRBJ1-5, is DVKVTQSSRYLVKRTGEKVFLECVQDMDHENMFWYRQDPGLGLRLIYFSYDVKMKEKGDIPEGYSVSREKKERFSLILESASTNQTSMYLCASSFRPGSYSNQPQHFGDGTRLSIL.

The genes are TRBV6-5 and TRBJ2-7; weak D call: TRBD1 (6 bases). The CDR3 runs 13 residues. V was pared by 7 bases and J by 2 bases, with 12 bases between. CDR1 and CDR2 from the germline V gene are MNHEY and SVGAGI. This chain's CDR3 is CASTRQAPYEQYF. The DNA for the CDR3 is TGTGCCAGCACTAGACAGGCGCCCTACGAGCAGTACTTC.

This clone was recorded a few times. The chain couples TRBV6-6 to TRBJ1-1; 10 nucleotides line up with TRBD1. The ends lost 4 bases at V and 4 bases at J; junction bases unmatched: 3. This CDR3 is built from 14 residues. CDR1 is MNHNY, CDR2 SVGAGI, per germline (reference sequence). The CDR3 DNA reads TGTGCCAGCAGTTGGGGACAGGGGACCACTGAAGCTTTCTTT. Translated, it gives CASSWGQGTTEAFF.

The chain uses TRBV25-1 and TRBJ2-5; 7 nucleotides agree with TRBD1. The V segment lost 5 bases and the J segment 0 bases; nucleotides outside the gene matches: 6. CDR3 length: 15 residues. CDR1 is MGHDK, CDR2 SYGVNS, per germline. CDR3 in amino acids: CASSMGQPYQETQYF. The DNA of the CDR3 is TGTGCCAGCAGTATGGGACAGCCGTACCAAGAGACCCAGTACTTC.

This rearrangement joins TRBV5-1 to TRBJ2-3, with TRBD2 matching 11 bases. J lost 5 bases, V lost 6 bases, and 8 bases had no gene match. Germline lookup yields CDR1 SGHRS and CDR2 YFSETQ. The CDR3 sequence is 15 residues long. CDR3 in DNA: TGCGCCAGCACCGAACTAGCGGGAGAGGGAGATACGCAGTATTTT. This translates into CASTELAGEGDTQYF.

This clone has only a few counts. The chain couples TRBV19 to TRBJ1-5, with 8 positions matching TRBD1. The V gene's germline CDR1 is LNHDA and CDR2 SQIVND (reference sequence). The CDR3 loop spans 14 amino acids. The J segment lost 2 bases and the V segment lost 8 bases, leaving 5 bases of the junction unmatched. CDR3 DNA sequence: TGTGCCAGTGGCAGGGGGCAGGGCAATCAGCCCCAGCATTTT. Amino acid sequence: CASGRGQGNQPQHF.

This sequence joins TRBV19 and TRBJ2-5; D unresolved. The V gene's germline CDR1 is LNHDA and CDR2 SQIVND (reference sequence). This CDR3 has 12 amino acids. V shed 5 bases and J shed 3 bases, with 7 bases lying between them. This chain's CDR3 is CASSAEKETQYF. The CDR3 DNA reads as TGTGCCAGTAGTGCAGAAAAAGAGACCCAGTACTTC.

The chain recombines TRBV7-9 with TRBJ2-7; D remains unclear. This CDR3 has 15 residues. Deletions cut 5 bases from V and 2 bases from J, with 16 bases between. Germline-derived CDR1 and CDR2 are SEHNR and FQNEAQ (reference sequence). The CDR3 DNA reads TGTGCCAGCAGCCCCTTCTTGACTTTCCCCTACGAGCAGTACTTC. Translating gives CASSPFLTFPYEQYF.

This chain uses TRBV6-1 with TRBJ2-7; D is unclear. Germline assignment: CDR1 MNHNS and CDR2 SASEGT. V was pared by 7 bases and J by 7 bases, with 8 bases between. This CDR3 comprises 10 residues. The CDR3 reads CASNIDEQYF. The CDR3 DNA follows: TGTGCCAGCAACATAGATGAGCAGTACTTC.

The chain joins TRBV6-6 to TRBJ1-4; 7 nucleotides align to TRBD1. V dropped 0 bases and J dropped 3; count of bases not matched to a gene: 1. CDR1 and CDR2 (germline): MNHNY, SVGAGI (reference sequence). The CDR3 is 15 residues long. For the CDR3, the DNA is TGTGCCAGCAGTTACTCCCAGGGGGCTAATGAAAAACTGTTTTTT. It is translated as CASSYSQGANEKLFF.

The V gene is TRBV2, the J gene TRBJ2-2, with 8 bases fitting TRBD2. V lost 6 bases, J lost 3 bases, and 3 bases stayed unmatched. Germline-derived CDR1 and CDR2 are SNHLY and FYNNEI. The CDR3 runs to 14 residues. In DNA, the CDR3 is TGTGCCAGCAGGCGACTAGCGTACACCGGGGAGCTGTTTTTT. Its protein product is CASRRLAYTGELFF.

This clone was picked up a small number of times. The chain uses TRBV28 and TRBJ1-1; perhaps TRBD1 as D (5 bases). The V gene's germline CDR1 is MDHEN and CDR2 SYDVKM. This CDR3 spans 14 amino acids. V was clipped by 3 bases and J by 0 bases, with 8 bases between them. The DNA for the CDR3 is TGTGCCAGCAGTTTGGGGGGTTTGAACACTGAAGCTTTCTTT. This sequence encodes CASSLGGLNTEAFF.

The chain carries TRBV5-6 and TRBJ2-3; 7 bases agree with TRBD1. V lost 4 bases to trimming and J lost 0 bases; unmatched junction nucleotides: 5. The V gene's germline CDR1 is SGHDT and CDR2 YYEEEE. The CDR3 length is 15 residues. CDR3 sequence (DNA): TGTGCCAGCAGCCCCCTGGACAGGAGCACAGATACGCAGTATTTT. Protein product: CASSPLDRSTDTQYF.

The V gene is TRBV5-1, the J gene TRBJ2-5, with no clear D. Germline V gene lookup returns CDR1 SGHRS and CDR2 YFSETQ. This CDR3 region has 17 residues. Trimming cost V 1 base and J 0 bases, with 16 bases left between them. The CDR3 DNA sequence: TGCGCCAGCAGCTTGAGGCTGGCGCCGACGTACCAAGAGACCCAGTACTTC. Amino acid sequence: CASSLRLAPTYQETQYF.

The chain recombines TRBV5-1 with TRBJ1-1; D is unresolved. The CDR3 has 12 amino acids. Trimming took off 2 bases at V and 14 bases at J, with 16 bases between the two ends. Germline assignment: CDR1 SGHRS and CDR2 YFSETQ. The CDR3 DNA sequence: TGCGCCAGCAGCTTTATAGGAGGGAATTGGTTCTTT. Its protein is CASSFIGGNWFF.

This clone was detected once. The chain is built from TRBV30 and TRBJ1-4; no clear D. V was clipped by 5 bases and J by 0 bases, with 1 base between them. CDR1 is GTSNPN and CDR2 is SVGIG in the germline V gene (reference sequence). This CDR3 is 11 amino acids long. The CDR3 DNA reads TGTGCCTGGGCAACTAATGAAAAACTGTTTTTT. Translating it yields CAWATNEKLFF.

The chain recombines TRBV5-1 with TRBJ1-5; 7 positions agree with TRBD1. With V trimmed by 0 bases and J by 4 bases, 4 bases remained unmatched. Germline V lookup: CDR1 SGHRS, CDR2 YFSETQ. The CDR3 consists of 15 residues. The DNA of the CDR3 is TGCGCCAGCAGCTTGGAGACAGGGAGTAATCAGCCCCAGCATTTT. This gives the protein CASSLETGSNQPQHF. Full variable domain (remainder filled in from reference TRBV5-1 and TRBJ1-5): KAGVTQTPRYLIKTRGQQVTLSCSPISGHRSVSWYQQTPGQGLQFLFEYFSETQRNKGNFPGRFSGRQFSNSRSEMNVSTLELGDSALYLCASSLETGSNQPQHFGDGTRLSIL.

The rearrangement joins TRBV18 to TRBJ1-1; a weak D match, TRBD1 (5 bases). The V end was cut by 5 bases, the J end by 3 bases, with 10 bases between. The CDR3 totals 13 residues. Germline-derived CDR1 and CDR2 are KGHSH and LQKENI. The CDR3 sequence: CASSEGEDTEAFF. CDR3 sequence (DNA): TGTGCCAGCTCAGAAGGGGAGGACACTGAAGCTTTCTTT.

This CDR3 reads CASSLRHYSNQPQHF. CDR3 DNA: TGTGCCAGCAGTCTAAGACACTATAGCAATCAGCCCCAGCATTTT. V and J are TRBV2 and TRBJ1-5; D call uncertain. The CDR3 has 15 amino acids. Germline V lookup: CDR1 SNHLY, CDR2 FYNNEI. The V end lost 5 bases, the J end lost 0 bases, and 11 bases lay between the germline ends.

The chain recombines TRBV5-1 with TRBJ1-1; no clear D. Trimming pared 4 bases from V and 3 bases from J, leaving 13 bases between. This CDR3 spans 14 amino acids. The germline gives CDR1 SGHRS, CDR2 YFSETQ. DNA for the CDR3: TGCGCCAGCAGCCCGGCTGCTTGGGACACTGAAGCTTTCTTT. As protein: CASSPAAWDTEAFF. Full variable domain (remainder filled in from reference TRBV5-1 and TRBJ1-1): KAGVTQTPRYLIKTRGQQVTLSCSPISGHRSVSWYQQTPGQGLQFLFEYFSETQRNKGNFPGRFSGRQFSNSRSEMNVSTLELGDSALYLCASSPAAWDTEAFFGQGTRLTVV.

The chain couples TRBV11-2 to TRBJ2-7; a weak D match, TRBD1 (6 bases). The CDR3 runs to 13 residues. V lost 3 bases and J lost 1, with 7 bases in between. The germline V gene has CDR1 SGHAT and CDR2 FQNNGV. CDR3 loop: CASSFGQSYEQYF. In DNA, the CDR3 is TGTGCCAGCAGCTTTGGACAGTCCTACGAGCAGTACTTC.

On this clone itself: This sample also contains other DNA sequences that code for the same CDR3. CDR3 amino acids: CASSLGGSNYGYTF. The CDR3 region has the DNA TGTGCCAGCAGTCTAGGGGGGTCTAACTATGGCTACACCTTC. The V call is TRBV6-6, the J call TRBJ1-2; tentative D call: TRBD1 (6 bases). The germline V and J ends were trimmed by 5 bases and 0 bases, with 10 bases remaining between them. The length of the CDR3 is 14 residues. CDR1 is MNHNY and CDR2 is SVGAGI in the germline V gene (reference sequence).

The chain couples TRBV27 to TRBJ2-7, with D perhaps being TRBD1 or TRBD2 (5 bases each). The V gene lost 0 bases and the J gene lost 7 bases, with 19 bases spanning the gap. CDR3 length: 16 amino acids. Per the germline V gene, CDR1 is MNHEY and CDR2 is SMNVEV (reference sequence). The chain's CDR3 is CASSLSAGTGTREQYF. The CDR3 nucleotides are TGTGCCAGCAGTTTATCAGCAGGGACCGGGACGCGGGAGCAGTACTTC.